This is a list of T cell receptor beta chains from one sample in a study of cytomegalovirus exposure and HLA in healthy donors. Repertoires were generated with immunoSEQ multiplex PCR, while TCRdb's copy carries only in-frame clones and drops some. This table holds fewer than 75,000 clones, over 75% found once. Sample: PBMCs. These receptors all come from a young woman in good health and CMV-seronegative. The CDR3 runs from the conserved cysteine through the conserved F or W. Fields, in order: V gene, CDR3 length, J gene, D gene, clone size, CDR3 protein, CDR3 DNA. A D gene is named only where the DNA matches it firmly. Not all rows give a size; the values are once, few, many and, for expanded clones, a class.

v_call: TRBV7-2
cdr3_length: 16
j_call: TRBJ2-5
d_call: .
clone_size: .
cdr3_aa: CASDQVVAVKGETQYF
cdr3_nt: TGTGCCAGCGACCAGGTCGTGGCGGTCAAGGGGGAGACCCAGTACTTC

v_call: TRBV13
cdr3_length: 12
j_call: TRBJ2-7
d_call: .
clone_size: .
cdr3_aa: CASSLGGAEQYF
cdr3_nt: TGTGCCAGCAGCTTGGGGGGGGCCGAGCAGTACTTC

v_call: TRBV6-5
cdr3_length: 14
j_call: TRBJ2-7
d_call: .
clone_size: few
cdr3_aa: CASRAGSSDYEQYF
cdr3_nt: TGTGCCAGCCGGGCGGGGAGTTCCGACTACGAGCAGTACTTC

v_call: TRBV6-4
cdr3_length: 16
j_call: TRBJ2-3
d_call: TRBD2
clone_size: medium-sized
cdr3_aa: CASSPGTSGATDTQYF
cdr3_nt: TGTGCCAGCAGCCCGGGGACTAGCGGGGCCACAGATACGCAGTATTTT

v_call: TRBV30
cdr3_length: 12
j_call: TRBJ2-5
d_call: .
clone_size: .
cdr3_aa: CAWSGVGKTQYF
cdr3_nt: TGTGCCTGGAGCGGGGTGGGGAAGACCCAGTACTTC

v_call: TRBV4-3
cdr3_length: 14
j_call: TRBJ2-3
d_call: .
clone_size: .
cdr3_aa: CASSQQGQANTQYF
cdr3_nt: TGCGCCAGCAGCCAGCAGGGTCAAGCGAATACGCAGTATTTT

v_call: TRBV5-1
cdr3_length: 16
j_call: TRBJ2-1
d_call: TRBD2
clone_size: .
cdr3_aa: CASSLAATSGSNEQFF
cdr3_nt: TGCGCCAGCAGCTTGGCCGCGACTAGCGGATCAAATGAGCAGTTCTTC

v_call: TRBV5-1
cdr3_length: 14
j_call: TRBJ1-1
d_call: TRBD1
clone_size: .
cdr3_aa: CASSLYGQGPEAFF
cdr3_nt: TGCGCCAGCAGCTTGTACGGACAGGGCCCTGAAGCTTTCTTT

v_call: TRBV6-1
cdr3_length: 15
j_call: TRBJ1-4
d_call: .
clone_size: .
cdr3_aa: CASSEFGGSNEKLFF
cdr3_nt: TGTGCCAGCAGTGAATTTGGGGGGTCTAATGAAAAACTGTTTTTT

v_call: TRBV30
cdr3_length: 12
j_call: TRBJ2-2
d_call: .
clone_size: .
cdr3_aa: CAWSVSTGELFF
cdr3_nt: TGTGCCTGGAGTGTTTCAACCGGGGAGCTGTTTTTT

v_call: TRBV15
cdr3_length: 13
j_call: TRBJ2-3
d_call: .
clone_size: .
cdr3_aa: CATSRGGTDTQYF
cdr3_nt: TGTGCCACCAGCAGAGGAGGCACAGATACGCAGTATTTT

v_call: TRBV19
cdr3_length: 15
j_call: TRBJ2-7
d_call: TRBD2
clone_size: .
cdr3_aa: CASSIRTSGSYEQYF
cdr3_nt: TGTGCCAGTAGTATTAGGACTAGCGGATCCTACGAGCAGTACTTC

v_call: TRBV27
cdr3_length: 14
j_call: TRBJ1-6
d_call: .
clone_size: .
cdr3_aa: CATTRNQPNSPLHF
cdr3_nt: TGTGCCACGACTCGGAATCAGCCGAATTCACCCCTCCACTTT

v_call: TRBV28
cdr3_length: 16
j_call: TRBJ2-5
d_call: TRBD2
clone_size: .
cdr3_aa: CASSLFSGGDQETQYF
cdr3_nt: TGTGCCAGCAGTTTATTTAGCGGGGGGGACCAAGAGACCCAGTACTTC

v_call: TRBV2
cdr3_length: 13
j_call: TRBJ2-7
d_call: TRBD1
clone_size: .
cdr3_aa: CASVGQALYEQYF
cdr3_nt: TGTGCCAGCGTGGGACAGGCGTTATACGAGCAGTACTTC

v_call: TRBV30
cdr3_length: 14
j_call: TRBJ2-4
d_call: TRBD1
clone_size: .
cdr3_aa: CAWSAHPGQDIQYF
cdr3_nt: TGTGCCTGGAGTGCCCACCCAGGACAGGACATTCAGTACTTC

v_call: TRBV11-2
cdr3_length: 15
j_call: TRBJ2-1
d_call: TRBD2
clone_size: .
cdr3_aa: CASTMGLAGVDEQFF
cdr3_nt: TGTGCCAGCACCATGGGACTAGCGGGAGTCGATGAGCAGTTCTTC

v_call: TRBV11-2
cdr3_length: 13
j_call: TRBJ1-2
d_call: .
clone_size: .
cdr3_aa: CASSAGTTYGYTF
cdr3_nt: TGTGCCAGCAGCGCTGGGACAACCTATGGCTACACCTTC

v_call: TRBV27
cdr3_length: 13
j_call: TRBJ2-1
d_call: TRBD2
clone_size: few
cdr3_aa: CASVSAGVGEQFF
cdr3_nt: TGTGCCAGCGTATCAGCGGGGGTCGGTGAGCAGTTCTTC

v_call: TRBV5-1
cdr3_length: 12
j_call: TRBJ1-1
d_call: .
clone_size: .
cdr3_aa: CASSGDFRGAFF
cdr3_nt: TGCGCCAGCAGCGGAGACTTTCGGGGAGCTTTCTTT

v_call: TRBV29-1
cdr3_length: 13
j_call: TRBJ2-7
d_call: TRBD1
clone_size: .
cdr3_aa: CSVFGTEIYEQYF
cdr3_nt: TGCAGCGTATTCGGGACAGAAATCTACGAGCAGTACTTC

v_call: TRBV6-5
cdr3_length: 16
j_call: TRBJ1-2
d_call: .
clone_size: .
cdr3_aa: CASSSPKKDRLYGYTF
cdr3_nt: TGTGCCAGCAGTTCGCCCAAGAAAGACAGGCTCTATGGCTACACCTTC

v_call: TRBV29-1
cdr3_length: 13
j_call: TRBJ1-4
d_call: .
clone_size: .
cdr3_aa: CSVVDRINEKLFF
cdr3_nt: TGCAGCGTTGTCGACAGGATTAATGAAAAACTGTTTTTT